This T cell receptor (beta chain) was sequenced for a study of brain T cells in children with intractable seizures. The CDR3 length is 17 residues. V dropped 5 bases and J dropped 4; count of bases not matched to a gene: 12. CDR1 is LNHDA and CDR2 is SQIVND in the germline V gene (reference sequence). Regarding time point: blood from clinic visit 5 months post-surgery; TSC patient then seizure free. Some clones are missing from TCRdb's copy, which holds only in-frame ones; the method was immunoSEQ multiplex PCR. The sample shows approximately 330,000 clones, 85% to 95% of them seen only once. The receptor comes from a boy in the first two years of life with tuberous sclerosis and intractable seizures. The chain couples TRBV19 to TRBJ2-1; the match to TRBD2 covers 9 bases. The sample consisted of peripheral blood, taken approximately 5 months after surgery. CDR3 nucleotide sequence: TGTGCCAGTAGTTTTCTAGCGGGGAGGGGGCCTTACAATGAGCAGTTCTTC. Its protein product is CASSFLAGRGPYNEQFF.